This T cell receptor (beta chain) comes out of a study of spatial heterogeneity in lung cancer. About the study: Detection of beta-chain sequences consistently exceeded that of alpha-chain sequences. There were, on average, more than 8.5 raw-read appearances for each unique TCR and UMI combination. Overall study findings and caveats: Compared with follow-up, resection was when ubiquitous expanded tumor TCRs appeared in blood more.

Trimming removed 4 bases from V and 6 bases from J, with 14 bases in between. The CDR3 spans 13 residues. Germline values: CDR1 SGDLS, CDR2 YYNGEE. TCR cDNA molecules each had a unique molecular identifier. TCRdb fed the 5' RACE reads into MiXCR, producing one record per CDR3 protein. This sample has tens of thousands of distinct CDR3 sequences, with 7.5% to 10% found just once. About this clonotype: What it binds is not known.

Documented time point: sample taken at primary tumor resection. TCRs were sequenced from unsorted whole RNA of tumor, nontumor lung or PBMC. The rearrangement uses TRBV9 and TRBJ2-7; either TRBD1 or TRBD2 may fit D (5 bases each). This receptor was taken from a female donor with early-stage non-small cell lung cancer. Sequenced material: PBMCs, taken at surgery. For the CDR3, the DNA is TGTGCCAGCAGCCGGGACCTCCTGTCCGAGCAGTACGTC. Its translation is CASSRDLLSEQYV.